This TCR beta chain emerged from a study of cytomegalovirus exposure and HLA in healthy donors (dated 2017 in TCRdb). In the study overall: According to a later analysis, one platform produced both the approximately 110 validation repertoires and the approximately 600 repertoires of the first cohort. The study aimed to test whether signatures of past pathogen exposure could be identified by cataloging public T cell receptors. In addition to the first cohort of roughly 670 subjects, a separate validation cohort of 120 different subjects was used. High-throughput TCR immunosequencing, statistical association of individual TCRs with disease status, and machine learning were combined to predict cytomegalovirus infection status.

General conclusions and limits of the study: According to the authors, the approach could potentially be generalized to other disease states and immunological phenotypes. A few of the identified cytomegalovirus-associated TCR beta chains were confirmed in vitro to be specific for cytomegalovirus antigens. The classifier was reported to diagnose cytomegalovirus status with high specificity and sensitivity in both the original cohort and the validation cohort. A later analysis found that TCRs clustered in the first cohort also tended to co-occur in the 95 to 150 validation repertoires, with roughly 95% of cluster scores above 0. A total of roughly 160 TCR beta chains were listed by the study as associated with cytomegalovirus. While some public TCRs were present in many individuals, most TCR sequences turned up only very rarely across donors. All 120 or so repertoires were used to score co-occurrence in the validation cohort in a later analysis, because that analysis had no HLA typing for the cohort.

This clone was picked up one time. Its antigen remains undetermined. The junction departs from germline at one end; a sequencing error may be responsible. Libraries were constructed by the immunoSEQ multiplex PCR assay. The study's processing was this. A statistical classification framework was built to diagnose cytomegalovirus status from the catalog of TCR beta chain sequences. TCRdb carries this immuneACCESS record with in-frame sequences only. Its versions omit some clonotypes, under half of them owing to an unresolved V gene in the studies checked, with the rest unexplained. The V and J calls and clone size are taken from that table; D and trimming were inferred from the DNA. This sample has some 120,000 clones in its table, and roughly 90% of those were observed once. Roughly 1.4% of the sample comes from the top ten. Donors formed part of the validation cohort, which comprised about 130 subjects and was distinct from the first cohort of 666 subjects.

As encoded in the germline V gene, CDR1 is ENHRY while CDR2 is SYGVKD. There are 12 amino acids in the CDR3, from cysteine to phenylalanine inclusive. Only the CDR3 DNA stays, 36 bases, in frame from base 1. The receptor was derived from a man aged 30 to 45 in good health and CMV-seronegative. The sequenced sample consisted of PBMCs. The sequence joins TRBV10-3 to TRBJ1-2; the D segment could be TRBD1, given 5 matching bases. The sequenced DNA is TGTGCCATCAATGAGGACACCTATGGCTACACCTTC. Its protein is CAINEDTYGYTF.